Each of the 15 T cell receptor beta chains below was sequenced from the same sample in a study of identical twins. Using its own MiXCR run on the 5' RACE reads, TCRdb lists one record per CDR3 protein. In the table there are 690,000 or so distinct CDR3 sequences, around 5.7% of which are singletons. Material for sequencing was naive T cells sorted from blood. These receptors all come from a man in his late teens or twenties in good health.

For the CDR3, the DNA is TGTGCCAGCCTAACCGGGACAGGGAATACGCAGTATTTT. It is translated as CASLTGTGNTQYF. The rearrangement uses TRBV2 and TRBJ2-3, with 9 bases that match TRBD1. Germline CDR1 and CDR2: SNHLY and FYNNEI. V lost 8 bases and J lost 7; bases outside the gene matches: 7. The CDR3 is 13 amino acids.

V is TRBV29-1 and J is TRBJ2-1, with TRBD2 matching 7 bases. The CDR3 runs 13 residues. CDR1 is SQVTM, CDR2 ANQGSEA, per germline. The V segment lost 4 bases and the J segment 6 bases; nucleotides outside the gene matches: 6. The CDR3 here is CSVGGRVINEQFF. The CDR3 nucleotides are TGCAGCGTTGGGGGGAGGGTCATCAATGAGCAGTTCTTC.

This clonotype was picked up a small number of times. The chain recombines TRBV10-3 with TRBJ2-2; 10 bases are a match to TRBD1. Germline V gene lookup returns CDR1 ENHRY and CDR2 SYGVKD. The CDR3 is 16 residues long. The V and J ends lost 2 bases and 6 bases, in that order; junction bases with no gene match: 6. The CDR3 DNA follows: TGTGCCATCAGTGAGATGACAGGGGGCAAGTCCGGGGAGCTGTTTTTT. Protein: CAISEMTGGKSGELFF.

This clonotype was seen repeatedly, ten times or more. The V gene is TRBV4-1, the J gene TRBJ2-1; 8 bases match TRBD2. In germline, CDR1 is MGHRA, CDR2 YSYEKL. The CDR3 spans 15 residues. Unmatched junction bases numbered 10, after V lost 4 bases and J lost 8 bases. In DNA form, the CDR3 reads TGCGCCAGCAGCCTGACCCGGACTAGCAGCTATGAGCAGTTCTTC. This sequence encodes CASSLTRTSSYEQFF.

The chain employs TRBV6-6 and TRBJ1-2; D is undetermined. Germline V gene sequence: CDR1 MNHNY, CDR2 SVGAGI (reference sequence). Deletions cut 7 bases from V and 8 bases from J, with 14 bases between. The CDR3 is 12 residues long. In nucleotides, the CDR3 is TGTGCCAGCACTTCAAGTCCAGCCGGCTACACCTTC. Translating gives CASTSSPAGYTF.

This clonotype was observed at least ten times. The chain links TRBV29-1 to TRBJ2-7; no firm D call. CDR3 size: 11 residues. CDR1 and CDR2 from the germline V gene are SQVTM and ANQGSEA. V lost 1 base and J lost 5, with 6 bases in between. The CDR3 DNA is TGCAGCGTTGAAGTAAGAGACGAGCAGTACGTC. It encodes CSVEVRDEQYV.

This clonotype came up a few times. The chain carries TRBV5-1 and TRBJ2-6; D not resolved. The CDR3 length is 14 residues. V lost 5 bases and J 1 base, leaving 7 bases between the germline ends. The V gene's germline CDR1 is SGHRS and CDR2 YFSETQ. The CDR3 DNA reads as TGCGCCAGCAGGACAACATCTGGGGCCAACGTCCTGACTTTC. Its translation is CASRTTSGANVLTF. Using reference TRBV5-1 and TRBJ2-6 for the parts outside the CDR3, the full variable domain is KAGVTQTPRYLIKTRGQQVTLSCSPISGHRSVSWYQQTPGQGLQFLFEYFSETQRNKGNFPGRFSGRQFSNSRSEMNVSTLELGDSALYLCASRTTSGANVLTFGAGSRLTVL.

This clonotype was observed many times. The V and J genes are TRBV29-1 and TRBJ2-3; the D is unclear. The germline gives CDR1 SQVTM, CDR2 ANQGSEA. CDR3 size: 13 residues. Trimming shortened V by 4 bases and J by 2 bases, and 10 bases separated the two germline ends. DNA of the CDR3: TGCAGCGTTGGTCGCGGAGCCACAGATACGCAGTATTTT. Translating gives CSVGRGATDTQYF.

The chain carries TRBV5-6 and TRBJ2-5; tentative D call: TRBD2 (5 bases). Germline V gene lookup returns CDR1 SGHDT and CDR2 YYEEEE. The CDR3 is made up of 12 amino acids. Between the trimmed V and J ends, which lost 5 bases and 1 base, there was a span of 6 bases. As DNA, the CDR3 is TGTGCCAGCAGGGGAGCCCAAGAGACCCAGTACTTC. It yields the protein CASRGAQETQYF.

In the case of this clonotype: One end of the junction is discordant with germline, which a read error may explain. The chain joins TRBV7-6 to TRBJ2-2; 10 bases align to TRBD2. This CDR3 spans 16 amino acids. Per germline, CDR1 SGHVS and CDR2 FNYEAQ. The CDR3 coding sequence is TGTGCCAGCAGCTTCGTTGGACTAGCGGACACCGGGGATCTGTTTTTT. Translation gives CASSFVGLADTGDLFF.

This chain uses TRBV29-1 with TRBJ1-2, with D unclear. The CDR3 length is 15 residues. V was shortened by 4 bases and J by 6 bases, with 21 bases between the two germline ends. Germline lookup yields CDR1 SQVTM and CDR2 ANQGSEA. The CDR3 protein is CSVVRSWAAFDGYTF. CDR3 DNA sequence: TGCAGCGTTGTGAGGTCTTGGGCAGCCTTCGATGGCTACACCTTC.

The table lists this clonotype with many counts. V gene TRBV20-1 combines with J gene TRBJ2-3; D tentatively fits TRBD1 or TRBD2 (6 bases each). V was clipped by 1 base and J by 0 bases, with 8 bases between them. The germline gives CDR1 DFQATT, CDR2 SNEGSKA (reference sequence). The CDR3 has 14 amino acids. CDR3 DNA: TGCAGTGCTAGAGGGAGGGGGAGCACAGATACGCAGTATTTT. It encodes CSARGRGSTDTQYF.

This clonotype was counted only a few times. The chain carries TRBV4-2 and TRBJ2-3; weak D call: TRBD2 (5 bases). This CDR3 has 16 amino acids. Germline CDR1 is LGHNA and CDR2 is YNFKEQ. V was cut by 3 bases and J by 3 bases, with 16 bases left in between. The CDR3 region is CASSQDGVAGTDTQYF. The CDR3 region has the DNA TGTGCCAGCAGCCAGGACGGGGTGGCGGGTACAGATACGCAGTATTTT.

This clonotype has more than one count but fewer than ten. DNA of the CDR3: TGTGCCAGCAGCTTAGAACCGGGCCACAATGAGCAGTTCTTC. Translation: CASSLEPGHNEQFF. The chain uses TRBV7-7 and TRBJ2-1; D call uncertain. The CDR3 is 14 amino acids. Per the germline V gene, CDR1 is SSHAT and CDR2 is FNYEAQ (reference sequence). V was shortened by 1 base and J by 5 bases, with 9 bases between the two germline ends. The full variable domain, with the rest looked up from reference TRBV7-7 and TRBJ2-1, is GAGVSQSPRYKVTKRGQDVTLRCDPISSHATLYWYQQALGQGPEFLTYFNYEAQPDKSGLPSDRFSAERPEGSISTLTIQRTEQRDSAMYRCASSLEPGHNEQFFGPGTRLTVL.

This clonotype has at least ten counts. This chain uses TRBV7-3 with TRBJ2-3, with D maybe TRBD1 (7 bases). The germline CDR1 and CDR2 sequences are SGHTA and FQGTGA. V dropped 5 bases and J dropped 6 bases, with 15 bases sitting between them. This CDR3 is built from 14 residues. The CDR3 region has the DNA TGTGCCAGCAGCCCCAGGGGGGTGGGGGATACGCAGTATTTT. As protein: CASSPRGVGDTQYF. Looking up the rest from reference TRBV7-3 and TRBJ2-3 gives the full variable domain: GAGVSQTPSNKVTEKGKYVELRCDPISGHTALYWYRQSLGQGPEFLIYFQGTGAADDSGLPNDRFFAVRPEGSVSTLKIQRTERGDSAVYLCASSPRGVGDTQYFGPGTRLTVL.